These 13 T cell receptor beta chains came from one sample sequenced in a study of response to subunit inactivated influenza vaccine. Each CDR3 protein is one row after TCRdb ran MiXCR on the RT-PCR reads. Here the sample spans roughly 570,000 distinct CDR3 sequences, around 15% being singletons. This sample comprised PBMCs from blood, obtained approximately 13 days after vaccination. These receptors came from a man between 45 and 60 years old who received an inactivated influenza vaccine.

This clonotype has more than one count but fewer than ten. This chain joins TRBV9 and TRBJ1-5, with D uncertain. This CDR3 has 13 amino acids. In germline, CDR1 is SGDLS, CDR2 YYNGEE. Trimming cost V 0 bases and J 4 bases, with 5 bases left between them. As DNA, the CDR3 is TGTGCCAGCAGCGTAGAGGAGAATCAGCCCCAGCATTTT. Translating it yields CASSVEENQPQHF.

DNA of the CDR3: TGCAGTGCTAGTACTAGCGGGAGAGGAGTAGAGACCCAGTACTTC. This sequence encodes CSASTSGRGVETQYF. The V and J genes are TRBV20-1 and TRBJ2-5; 11 bases match TRBD2. Germline trimming cut 3 bases from V and 4 bases from J; bases unmatched to any gene: 7. Per germline, CDR1 DFQATT and CDR2 SNEGSKA (reference sequence). The CDR3 is 15 residues long.

The chain employs TRBV7-9 and TRBJ2-7; a weak D match, TRBD1 (6 bases). Trimming left V 5 bases short and J 7 bases short, with 18 bases between. Germline V gives CDR1 SEHNR, CDR2 FQNEAQ (reference sequence). This CDR3 region has 14 residues. The CDR3 bases are TGTGCCAGCAGCCGACCGCTACAGGGATATGAGCAGTACTTC. Translation: CASSRPLQGYEQYF.

The chain couples TRBV4-3 to TRBJ1-3, with unresolved D. V was pared by 0 bases and J by 4 bases, with 10 bases between. The CDR3 loop spans 15 amino acids. Germline-derived CDR1 and CDR2 are LGHNA and YSLEER. The CDR3 sequence: CASSQDQSMGNTIYF. The CDR3 nucleotides read TGCGCCAGCAGCCAAGATCAGAGCATGGGAAACACCATATATTTT.

This clonotype appeared a few times. The chain carries TRBV6-5 and TRBJ2-1; D tentatively fits TRBD1 or TRBD2 (5 bases each). Trimming stripped 0 bases from V and 6 bases from J, with 21 bases between. This CDR3 is 18 amino acids long. Germline V CDR1 and CDR2: MNHEY, SVGAGI. CDR3 nucleotide sequence: TGTGCCAGCAGTTACTCGTTGGACTTCTTTTCGAGGGGCAATGAGCAGTTCTTC. This encodes CASSYSLDFFSRGNEQFF.

This clonotype was found a few times. The chain links TRBV7-9 to TRBJ2-7, with TRBD1 matching over 9 bases. Trimming removed 5 bases from V and 2 bases from J; junction bases left unmatched: 7. The CDR3 totals 15 residues. The germline gives CDR1 SEHNR, CDR2 FQNEAQ (reference sequence). The DNA of the CDR3 is TGTGCCAGCAGCGCAGGGACAGGGAAGCCCTACGAGCAGTACTTC. The encoded protein is CASSAGTGKPYEQYF. The complete variable domain, with remaining parts taken from reference TRBV7-9 and TRBJ2-7, reads DTGVSQNPRHKITKRGQNVTFRCDPISEHNRLYWYRQTLGQGPEFLTYFQNEAQLEKSRLLSDRFSAERPKGSFSTLEIQRTEQGDSAMYLCASSAGTGKPYEQYFGPGTRLTVT.

V usage is TRBV15 and J usage is TRBJ2-5; D is unresolved. CDR1 LNHNV and CDR2 YYDKDF come from the germline V gene (reference sequence). The V gene lost 0 bases and the J gene lost 1 base, with 9 bases spanning the gap. The CDR3 is 15 residues long. CDR3 in DNA: TGTGCCACCAGCAGAGATCGGCAGCTCCAAGAGACCCAGTACTTC. Its translation is CATSRDRQLQETQYF. Combining the CDR3 with reference TRBV15 and TRBJ2-5 gives the whole variable domain DAMVIQNPRYQVTQFGKPVTLSCSQTLNHNVMYWYQQKSSQAPKLLFHYYDKDFNNEADTPDNFQSRRPNTSFCFLDIRSPGLGDTAMYLCATSRDRQLQETQYFGPGTRLLVL.

The rearrangement uses TRBV11-1 and TRBJ2-5, with 14 bases that match TRBD2. The CDR3 totals 17 residues. Germline CDR1 and CDR2: SGHAT and FQDESV (reference sequence). V trimming: 5 bases; J trimming: 1 base; junction bases outside the gene matches: 6. DNA of the CDR3: TGTGCCAGCAGCCCAGGGACTAGCGGGAGCCTCCAAGAGACCCAGTACTTC. Encoded protein: CASSPGTSGSLQETQYF.

This clonotype occurred many times. The genes are TRBV5-1 and TRBJ2-5; D is tentatively TRBD1 or TRBD2 (5 bases each). Per the germline V gene, CDR1 is SGHRS and CDR2 is YFSETQ. V was shortened by 6 bases and J by 3 bases, with 21 bases between the two germline ends. The CDR3 length is 16 residues. CDR3 bases: TGCGCCAGCACCCACAGGCCCGGGACGCAAGAAGAGACCCAGTACTTC. Amino acid sequence: CASTHRPGTQEETQYF.

The V gene is TRBV28, the J gene TRBJ2-6; TRBD1 matches 7 bases. Unmatched junction bases numbered 10, after V lost 5 bases and J lost 0 bases. The germline gives CDR1 MDHEN, CDR2 SYDVKM. The CDR3 is made up of 18 amino acids. In DNA form, the CDR3 reads TGTGCCAGCAGTCCCCCGGGACAGACCCTCTCTGGGGCCAACGTCCTGACTTTC. Translating gives CASSPPGQTLSGANVLTF.

This clonotype came up a few times. This rearrangement joins TRBV6-2 or TRBV6-3 to TRBJ2-2, with 9 positions matching TRBD1. J was trimmed by 2 bases and V by 8 bases; bases with no gene match: 12. CDR1 and CDR2 from the germline V gene are MNHEY and SVGEGT. The length of the CDR3 is 17 residues. The DNA of the CDR3 is TGTGCCAGCTGCTCCCTTCCGGGACAGGGTAACACCGGGGAGCTGTTTTTT. Translated: CASCSLPGQGNTGELFF.

This clonotype was observed a few times. The chain uses TRBV20-1 and TRBJ1-2, with a tentative D call TRBD1 (6 bases). Trimming removed 6 bases at V and 2 bases at J, with 16 bases between. The CDR3 contains 14 residues. Germline V gene data show CDR1 as DFQATT and CDR2 as SNEGSKA (reference sequence). The CDR3 nucleotides read TGCAGTGCCCTCGGGGGGCGGAACAACTATGGCTACACCTTC. Amino acids: CSALGGRNNYGYTF.

In its sample, this clonotype was seen a few times. V usage is TRBV20-1 and J usage is TRBJ2-7, with D maybe TRBD2 (5 bases). Trimming removed 1 base at V and 4 bases at J, with 11 bases between. The CDR3 sequence is 13 residues long. Germline CDR1 reads DFQATT; CDR2 reads SNEGSKA (reference sequence). As DNA, the CDR3 is TGCAGTGCTAGAGGGGGAGATCGGTACGAGCAGTACTTC. This encodes CSARGGDRYEQYF.